Following are 6 T cell receptor beta chains from one sample sequenced in a study of T-cell reconstitution after alpha-beta-depleted transplantation in children. Construction of the TCRbeta library involved unique molecular identifiers. MiXCR was run by TCRdb on the PCR reads, yielding one entry per CDR3 protein. Of fewer than 750,000 distinct CDR3 sequences in the sample, roughly a quarter were seen once. Sample: PBMCs, taken before TCRalphabeta/CD19-depleted stem cell transplant. Receptors were obtained from a boy younger than two with Wiskott-Aldrich syndrome, due to receive a stem cell transplant.

This clonotype was counted a few times. V is TRBV24-1 and J is TRBJ2-7; 7 positions agree with TRBD1. Germline V gives CDR1 KGHDR, CDR2 SFDVKD. The CDR3 totals 14 residues. Trimming took 5 bases from V and 2 from J; bases not matched to a gene: 5. DNA for the CDR3: TGTGCCACCAGTGCAAGACAGGGAACCTACGAGCAGTACTTC. Its protein is CATSARQGTYEQYF.

This sequence joins TRBV5-1 and TRBJ2-1; D may be TRBD1 (5 bases). The CDR3 is made up of 17 amino acids. CDR1 SGHRS and CDR2 YFSETQ come from the germline V gene. Trimming stripped 5 bases from V and 0 bases from J, with 18 bases between. In DNA form, the CDR3 reads TGCGCCAGCAGGCCCTGGGGCGCTACCAGCTCCTACAATGAGCAGTTCTTC. It codes for CASRPWGATSSYNEQFF.

This clonotype was counted a few times. This chain uses TRBV7-8 with TRBJ2-7; 10 bases agree with TRBD2. V trimming: 5 bases; J trimming: 2 bases; junction bases outside the gene matches: 6. Germline CDR1 is SGHVS and CDR2 is FQNEAQ. The CDR3 extends over 15 amino acids. CDR3: CASSRGLAVTYEQYF. The CDR3 DNA sequence: TGTGCCAGCAGCCGCGGACTAGCGGTAACCTACGAGCAGTACTTC.

The rearrangement links TRBV20-1 to TRBJ2-3; 8 bases line up with TRBD2. The V gene's germline CDR1 is DFQATT and CDR2 SNEGSKA (reference sequence). V lost 3 bases and J lost 1; bases outside the gene matches: 12. This CDR3 is built from 17 residues. CDR3 sequence (DNA): TGCAGTGCTAGGGATACACTAGCGGCCGACCGCACAGATACGCAGTATTTT. Its protein is CSARDTLAADRTDTQYF.

This clonotype occurred a few times. The V call is TRBV24-1, the J call TRBJ2-1; possibly TRBD2 for D (5 bases). V was trimmed by 9 bases and J by 9 bases, leaving 14 bases between them. This CDR3 has 12 residues. CDR1 KGHDR and CDR2 SFDVKD come from the germline V gene. The CDR3 is CATGTGIGEQFF. In DNA, the CDR3 is TGTGCCACCGGAACGGGAATAGGTGAGCAGTTCTTC.

The J gene is TRBJ2-1, the V gene TRBV12-3 or TRBV12-4; D is possibly TRBD1 or TRBD2 (5 bases each). The CDR3 covers 15 residues. Trimming took off 7 bases at V and 8 bases at J, with 21 bases between the two ends. The CDR3: CASTTRGPGSYEQFF. The CDR3 coding sequence is TGTGCCAGCACTACTAGGGGACCCGGGTCGTATGAGCAGTTCTTC.